The 14 T cell receptor beta chains below all came from one sample that was sequenced in a study of blood T cell repertoires in COVID-19. The table came from immunoSEQ multiplex PCR; TCRdb's copy has only in-frame clones and leaves some out. The sample includes roughly 250,000 clones, roughly 90% of them seen just once. Sequenced material: PBMCs or T cells enriched from blood (not recorded which). The receptors shown here come from a woman in her twenties or thirties with acute COVID-19.

There are a few counts of this clone. Other nucleotide sequences in the sample specify the same CDR3. The V gene is TRBV18, the J gene TRBJ2-7; 7 positions match TRBD1. Germline V CDR1 and CDR2: KGHSH, LQKENI. CDR3 size: 14 residues. V shed 2 bases, J shed 3 bases, and the junction held 4 bases outside the gene matches. The CDR3 region is CASSPGTVFYEQYF. DNA for the CDR3: TGTGCCAGCTCACCAGGGACAGTATTCTACGAGCAGTACTTC.

The V call is TRBV27, the J call TRBJ2-3, with 8 bases lining up with TRBD2. Trimming at V came to 5 bases and at J to 3 bases, leaving 16 bases not matched to a gene. The CDR3 extends over 18 amino acids. Germline V gene lookup returns CDR1 MNHEY and CDR2 SMNVEV (reference sequence). The CDR3 DNA sequence: TGTGCCAGCAGTCAGGGACTAGTATTTCGTGCGGGAACAGATACGCAGTATTTT. This codes for CASSQGLVFRAGTDTQYF.

The J gene is TRBJ1-5, the V gene TRBV27, with TRBD1 as a possible D gene (6 bases). Trimming pared 2 bases from V and 2 bases from J, leaving 10 bases between. There are 15 residues in the CDR3. CDR1 is MNHEY and CDR2 is SMNVEV in the germline V gene (reference sequence). The CDR3 nucleotides are TGTGCCAGCAGTTTAACAGGGTTGGGCAATCAGCCCCAGCATTTT. Its protein product is CASSLTGLGNQPQHF.

The chain has TRBV18 and TRBJ1-2; 8 bases are shared with TRBD1. The CDR3 is 17 amino acids. The V gene's germline CDR1 is KGHSH and CDR2 LQKENI. V shed 3 bases, J shed 6 bases, and the junction held 15 bases outside the gene matches. The CDR3 loop reads CASSPNGGTGMRDGYTF. Here the CDR3 DNA reads TGTGCCAGCTCACCCAATGGCGGGACAGGTATGCGAGATGGCTACACCTTC.

The V call is TRBV7-3, the J call TRBJ1-1; TRBD1 might be the D (5 bases). This CDR3 is 14 amino acids long. V lost 5 bases and J 3 bases, leaving 13 bases between the germline ends. Per germline, CDR1 SGHTA and CDR2 FQGTGA. CDR3 DNA sequence: TGTGCCAGCAGCGGGGGAGGAGACCACACTGAAGCTTTCTTT. Encoded protein: CASSGGGDHTEAFF.

For the CDR3, the DNA is TGTGCCAGCAGTCAAGCCTGGCCGGGACAGGGTGGTTCACCCCTCCACTTT. As protein: CASSQAWPGQGGSPLHF. V gene TRBV27 combines with J gene TRBJ1-6; TRBD1 matches 9 bases. V shed 5 bases and J 9 bases; nucleotides not matched to a gene: 14. The CDR3 runs 17 residues. The germline gives CDR1 MNHEY, CDR2 SMNVEV (reference sequence).

The chain joins TRBV28 to TRBJ2-5; maybe TRBD2 (6 bases). V was trimmed by 2 bases and J by 4 bases, leaving 11 bases between them. The CDR3 length is 14 residues. In germline, CDR1 is MDHEN, CDR2 SYDVKM. In DNA, the CDR3 is TGTGCCAGCAGTTTAGGGGGAGGTGGAGAGACCCAGTACTTC. Translating it yields CASSLGGGGETQYF.

The rearrangement links TRBV28 to TRBJ2-7, with 7 bases lining up with TRBD2. Trimming at V came to 3 bases and at J to 0 bases, leaving 8 bases not matched to a gene. Germline CDR1 reads MDHEN; CDR2 reads SYDVKM. The CDR3 is 16 residues long. For the CDR3, the DNA is TGTGCCAGCAGTTTCCCCTGGGGGGGAAGCTCCTACGAGCAGTACTTC. Protein: CASSFPWGGSSYEQYF. The whole variable domain, filled in from reference TRBV28 and TRBJ2-7, reads DVKVTQSSRYLVKRTGEKVFLECVQDMDHENMFWYRQDPGLGLRLIYFSYDVKMKEKGDIPEGYSVSREKKERFSLILESASTNQTSMYLCASSFPWGGSSYEQYFGPGTRLTVT.

This chain connects TRBV5-1 to TRBJ1-1; D is unresolved. This CDR3 is 15 amino acids long. Trimming took off 0 bases at V and 4 bases at J, with 13 bases between the two ends. Germline CDR1 SGHRS, CDR2 YFSETQ. CDR3 amino acids: CASSLGSRLGTEAFF. DNA for the CDR3: TGCGCCAGCAGCTTGGGGAGTCGTCTTGGCACTGAAGCTTTCTTT.

The genes are TRBV19 and TRBJ2-1; 10 nucleotides match TRBD1. V lost 5 bases, J lost 6 bases, and 7 bases stayed unmatched. The germline gives CDR1 LNHDA, CDR2 SQIVND (reference sequence). The CDR3 is 15 residues long. The CDR3 DNA sequence: TGTGCCAGTAGTGCCCTGGGACAGGGGATCAATGAGCAGTTCTTC. Its protein product is CASSALGQGINEQFF.

V is TRBV5-1 and J is TRBJ2-3; 7 bases map to TRBD1. The junction had 5 bases not matched to a gene; V was cut back by 0 bases and J by 4 bases. Germline CDR1 reads SGHRS; CDR2 reads YFSETQ. The CDR3 length is 15 residues. CDR3 coding DNA: TGCGCCAGCAGCTTGGACAGGGGTTGGGCAGATACGCAGTATTTT. It encodes CASSLDRGWADTQYF.

The sample holds a few counts of this clone. This chain connects TRBV27 to TRBJ1-3; no firm D call. Germline V gene lookup returns CDR1 MNHEY and CDR2 SMNVEV (reference sequence). The V end lost 4 bases, the J end lost 8 bases, and 15 bases lay between the germline ends. The CDR3 contains 14 residues. DNA for the CDR3: TGTGCCAGCAGTTCCAGCGTGGTAGGCCACACCATATATTTT. The encoded protein is CASSSSVVGHTIYF.

The J gene is TRBJ1-2, the V gene TRBV6-6; TRBD1 agrees at 11 bases. Germline lookup yields CDR1 MNHNY and CDR2 SVGAGI (reference sequence). CDR3 size: 15 residues. V shed 4 bases, J shed 2 bases, and the junction held 3 bases outside the gene matches. CDR3 DNA: TGTGCCAGCAGTTCGGGGGACAGGGGGAACTATGGCTACACCTTC. Protein sequence: CASSSGDRGNYGYTF.

The gene calls are TRBV3-1 (or the pseudogene TRBV3-2) and TRBJ1-1; TRBD1 is a possible D gene (6 bases). The CDR3 runs 14 residues. The ends were cut back, 4 bases at V and 3 bases at J, with 12 bases in the middle. The V gene's germline CDR1 is LGHDT and CDR2 YNNKEL (reference sequence). The CDR3 DNA sequence: TGTGCCAGCAGCCGACCAGGGGCGGACACTGAAGCTTTCTTT. It translates to CASSRPGADTEAFF.